This is a list of T cell receptor beta chains from one sample in a study of shared clonotypes between healthy human individuals. Using immunoSEQ multiplex PCR, the repertoire was profiled, and TCRdb retains in-frame clones only, with some absent. The table includes around 2.5 million clones, roughly 93% detected once. Sequenced material: naive CD4+ T cells from PBMCs. The source is a man aged 18 to 35 in good health. Some clones in this sample may be carry-over from other donors' samples. The CDR3 runs from the conserved cysteine through the conserved F or W. The D gene is left open where the match is weak. Size is omitted from some rows. Given values are once, few, many or a class for expanded clones.

J: TRBJ1-3
size: NA
V: TRBV4-2
D: NA
CDR3: CASSQDQGSGNTIYF
DNA: TGTGCCAGCAGCCAAGACCAGGGGAGTGGAAACACCATATATTTT

J: TRBJ1-1
size: NA
V: TRBV2
D: NA
CDR3: CASSGGRRTEAFF
DNA: TGTGCCAGCAGTGGAGGCCGCCGGACTGAAGCTTTCTTT

J: TRBJ1-1
size: NA
V: TRBV4-1
D: TRBD1
CDR3: CTSSRTGQGTEAFF
DNA: TGCACCAGCAGCCGGACAGGGCAGGGAACTGAAGCTTTCTTT

J: TRBJ2-3
size: NA
V: TRBV4-1
D: TRBD2
CDR3: CASSRGLAARDTQYF
DNA: TGCGCCAGCAGCCGCGGACTAGCGGCTAGGGATACGCAGTATTTT

J: TRBJ1-2
size: NA
V: TRBV28
D: NA
CDR3: CASSSTWAPNYGYTF
DNA: TGTGCCAGCAGCTCGACATGGGCTCCGAACTATGGCTACACCTTC

J: TRBJ2-5
size: NA
V: TRBV4-1
D: NA
CDR3: CASSLSDRRETQYF
DNA: TGCGCCAGCAGCCTCTCCGACAGACGGGAGACCCAGTACTTC

J: TRBJ2-3
size: NA
V: TRBV5-1
D: TRBD1
CDR3: CASSWGQGAADTQYF
DNA: TGCGCCAGCAGCTGGGGACAGGGGGCAGCAGATACGCAGTATTTT

J: TRBJ2-7
size: NA
V: TRBV9
D: TRBD2
CDR3: CASSPSGTSYEQYF
DNA: TGTGCCAGCAGTCCTAGCGGGACCTCCTACGAGCAGTACTTC

J: TRBJ2-7
size: NA
V: TRBV7-2
D: NA
CDR3: CASSLVGWVGVEQYF
DNA: TGTGCCAGCAGCTTAGTAGGGTGGGTAGGGGTCGAGCAGTACTTC

J: TRBJ1-2
size: NA
V: TRBV27
D: TRBD1
CDR3: CASWTGHNYGYTF
DNA: TGTGCCAGCTGGACAGGGCATAACTATGGCTACACCTTC

J: TRBJ2-7
size: NA
V: TRBV7-2
D: TRBD2
CDR3: CASSPGLAGGREQYF
DNA: TGTGCCAGCAGCCCGGGACTAGCGGGAGGTCGCGAGCAGTACTTC

J: TRBJ1-2
size: NA
V: TRBV6-5
D: TRBD1
CDR3: CASSADRGYGYTF
DNA: TGTGCCAGCAGTGCGGACAGGGGCTATGGCTACACCTTC

J: TRBJ2-3
size: NA
V: TRBV13
D: TRBD1
CDR3: CASSLVGQGLVDTQYF
DNA: TGTGCCAGCAGCTTAGTGGGACAGGGTTTGGTGGATACGCAGTATTTT

J: TRBJ1-2
size: NA
V: TRBV28
D: TRBD1
CDR3: CASRVGDRMRGYTF
DNA: TGTGCCAGCAGGGTAGGGGACAGGATGAGAGGCTACACCTTC

J: TRBJ1-1
size: NA
V: TRBV28
D: TRBD1
CDR3: CASRVDRGPMREAFF
DNA: TGTGCCAGCAGGGTAGACAGGGGACCCATGCGTGAAGCTTTCTTT

J: TRBJ2-2
size: NA
V: TRBV28
D: NA
CDR3: CASSRYVGELFF
DNA: TGTGCCAGCAGCCGGTACGTCGGGGAGCTGTTTTTT

J: TRBJ2-2
size: NA
V: TRBV5-1
D: NA
CDR3: CASSLGQNTGELFF
DNA: TGCGCCAGCAGCTTGGGACAGAACACCGGGGAGCTGTTTTTT

J: TRBJ2-4
size: once
V: TRBV7-8
D: NA
CDR3: CASTPPGARMGNIQYF
DNA: TGTGCCAGCACCCCCCCCGGTGCGCGAATGGGAAACATTCAGTACTTC

J: TRBJ1-6
size: once
V: TRBV7-8
D: NA
CDR3: CASSLAGRNSPLHF
DNA: TGTGCCAGCAGCTTAGCGGGCCGAAATTCACCCCTCCACTTT

J: TRBJ1-4
size: NA
V: TRBV28
D: NA
CDR3: CASSPPGPKGTNEKLFF
DNA: TGTGCCAGCAGTCCTCCGGGACCAAAGGGAACTAATGAAAAACTGTTTTTT

J: TRBJ2-3
size: NA
V: TRBV27
D: TRBD2
CDR3: CASSVTRDYLTQYF
DNA: TGTGCCAGCAGTGTGACCCGGGACTACCTTACGCAGTATTTT

J: TRBJ2-3
size: NA
V: TRBV5-1
D: NA
CDR3: CASRSPRASAGDTQYF
DNA: TGCGCCAGCAGGTCCCCCAGGGCGTCCGCGGGAGATACGCAGTATTTT

J: TRBJ2-3
size: NA
V: TRBV5-1
D: TRBD2
CDR3: CASRGAGVMTDTQYF
DNA: TGCGCCAGCAGAGGAGCGGGAGTGATGACAGATACGCAGTATTTT

J: TRBJ2-2
size: NA
V: TRBV7-6
D: TRBD2
CDR3: CASSVGYGTRYTGELFF
DNA: TGTGCCAGCAGCGTTGGCTACGGGACTAGATACACCGGGGAGCTGTTTTTT

J: TRBJ2-5
size: NA
V: TRBV27
D: NA
CDR3: CASKGLESRGRETQYF
DNA: TGTGCCTCCAAAGGTCTCGAGAGTCGGGGGCGGGAGACCCAGTACTTC

J: TRBJ2-5
size: NA
V: TRBV4-1
D: NA
CDR3: CASSLIAFQETQYF
DNA: TGCGCCAGCAGCCTCATAGCGTTTCAAGAGACCCAGTACTTC

J: TRBJ2-7
size: NA
V: TRBV5-1
D: NA
CDR3: CASSLGARGGYEQYF
DNA: TGCGCCAGCAGCTTGGGTGCCAGGGGGGGATACGAGCAGTACTTC

J: TRBJ2-7
size: NA
V: TRBV23-1
D: TRBD1
CDR3: CASSPPRDRAGEQYF
DNA: TGCGCCAGCAGTCCTCCCCGGGACAGGGCGGGCGAGCAGTACTTC

J: TRBJ2-7
size: NA
V: TRBV7-8
D: NA
CDR3: CASSRELGEQYF
DNA: TGTGCCAGCAGCCGGGAACTAGGCGAGCAGTACTTC